The 12 T cell receptor beta chains below come from one sample, sequenced in a study of T cell repertoires in cytomegalovirus infection. Their cognate antigens are unknown. MiXCR, run by TCRdb on the reads, gives a single entry per CDR3 protein. The data hold roughly 130,000 distinct CDR3 sequences, with 20% to 30% observed a single time. Sequenced: PBMCs, sequenced either directly or after in vitro stimulation (not recorded which). The receptors come from a human donor in good health (CMV status not recorded). Some clones in this sample may be carry-over from other donors' samples.

Only one count was recorded for this clonotype. A much larger clone is a single base away; this may be a read error. This likely comes from a read error, as the CDR3 has no conserved phenylalanine or tryptophan at its end. This chain connects TRBV7-6 to TRBJ2-6; D assignment may be TRBD1 or TRBD2 (5 bases each). This CDR3 region has 15 residues. Trimming removed 10 bases from V and 2 bases from J, with 15 bases in between. The germline gives CDR1 SGHVS, CDR2 FNYEAQ. The chain's CDR3 is CATVNQGAGANVLTS. In DNA form, the CDR3 reads TGTGCCACCGTCAACCAGGGAGCTGGGGCCAACGTCCTGACTTCC.

In its sample, this clonotype was seen many times. The chain couples TRBV24-1 to TRBJ2-1; weak D call: TRBD2 (6 bases). V lost 3 bases and J lost 6, with 14 bases in between. Germline CDR1 KGHDR, CDR2 SFDVKD. This CDR3 contains 15 residues. CDR3 sequence: CATSDPGIAANEQFF. The CDR3 nucleotides are TGTGCCACCAGTGATCCCGGGATAGCGGCCAATGAGCAGTTCTTC.

This clonotype has more than one count but fewer than ten. The chain has TRBV7-8 and TRBJ1-5; no firm D call. V gave up 0 bases and J gave up 1 base, with 10 bases separating them. In germline, CDR1 is SGHVS, CDR2 FQNEAQ. CDR3 length: 16 residues. This chain's CDR3 is CASSLAGVRSNQPQHF. The CDR3 region has the DNA TGTGCCAGCAGCTTAGCCGGTGTGAGAAGCAATCAGCCCCAGCATTTT.

This clonotype showed up just a few times. This chain joins TRBV28 and TRBJ2-7; D uncertain. With 7 bases removed from V and 2 bases from J, the gap between germline ends came to 18 bases. Germline V gene lookup returns CDR1 MDHEN and CDR2 SYDVKM. This CDR3 comprises 15 residues. The CDR3 region is CASTPSAVGTYEQYF. The DNA for the CDR3 is TGTGCCAGCACACCCTCCGCGGTGGGGACCTACGAGCAGTACTTC.

This clonotype turned up a few times. V gene TRBV19 combines with J gene TRBJ2-6, with D perhaps TRBD1 (6 bases). Looked up from germline, CDR1 is LNHDA and CDR2 is SQIVND (reference sequence). The CDR3 is 15 amino acids. The germline V and J ends were trimmed by 9 bases and 0 bases, with 12 bases remaining between them. The CDR3 sequence: CASVDRNSGANVLTF. CDR3 in DNA: TGTGCCAGCGTAGACAGGAACTCTGGGGCCAACGTCCTGACTTTC.

The CDR3 coding sequence is TGCAGCGTGGCAGCGGGAGGGAACAATGAGCAGTTCTTC. Amino acids: CSVAAGGNNEQFF. J is TRBJ2-1 and V is TRBV29-1, with 10 nucleotides matching TRBD2. This CDR3 region has 13 residues. CDR1 and CDR2 from the germline V gene are SQVTM and ANQGSEA. The V gene end was trimmed by 6 bases and the J gene end by 5 bases; junction bases not matched to a gene: 4.

This clonotype has a handful of counts. The chain has TRBV3-1 and TRBJ2-1; 13 positions match TRBD2. Germline CDR1 is LGHDT and CDR2 is YNNKEL (reference sequence). The CDR3 covers 18 residues. V lost 3 bases to trimming and J lost 1 base; unmatched junction nucleotides: 6. CDR3 loop: CASSQGLAGRRSYNEQFF. The CDR3 bases are TGTGCCAGCAGCCAGGGACTAGCGGGAAGAAGATCCTACAATGAGCAGTTCTTC.

This clonotype has more than one count but fewer than ten. The rearrangement links TRBV5-1 to TRBJ2-2; D is possibly TRBD1 (5 bases). Trimming cost V 5 bases and J 7 bases, with 15 bases left between them. Germline CDR1 and CDR2: SGHRS and YFSETQ. The CDR3 runs to 14 residues. Here the CDR3 DNA reads TGCGCCAGCAGTCAGGGCCGAGCTAACGGGGAGCTGTTTTTT. Amino acids: CASSQGRANGELFF.

A single count supports this clonotype. CDR3 loop: CSVRQWDLAGYGYTF. The CDR3, as DNA: TGCAGCGTTCGTCAATGGGACTTAGCGGGCTATGGCTACACCTTC. The V gene is TRBV29-1, the J gene TRBJ1-2; possibly TRBD1 for D (5 bases). CDR1 is SQVTM and CDR2 is ANQGSEA in the germline V gene. Between the trimmed V and J ends, which lost 5 bases and 4 bases, there was a span of 20 bases. The CDR3 spans 15 residues.

This clonotype was seen repeatedly, ten times or more. The chain is built from TRBV6-2 or TRBV6-3 and TRBJ2-7; 9 bases fit TRBD2. The V gene's germline CDR1 is MNHEY and CDR2 SVGEGT. The CDR3 extends over 17 amino acids. V lost 0 bases to trimming and J lost 3 bases; unmatched junction nucleotides: 9. In nucleotides, the CDR3 is TGTGCCAGCAGTTACTCCCATGGAGTAGCGGGAGACTACGAGCAGTACTTC. This gives the protein CASSYSHGVAGDYEQYF.

This clonotype has more than one count but fewer than ten. The chain recombines TRBV19 with TRBJ2-5; D remains ambiguous. V was trimmed by 1 base and J by 1 base, leaving 10 bases between them. This CDR3 is 15 amino acids long. Germline V gives CDR1 LNHDA, CDR2 SQIVND (reference sequence). CDR3 region: CASSIATSSQETQYF. The CDR3 bases are TGTGCCAGTAGTATAGCTACTTCCAGCCAAGAGACCCAGTACTTC.

The chain is built from TRBV7-9 and TRBJ2-2; weak D call: TRBD2 (6 bases). The CDR3 is 14 residues long. V was pared by 7 bases and J by 7 bases, with 16 bases between. CDR1 is SEHNR, CDR2 FQNEAQ, per germline (reference sequence). Here the CDR3 reads CASTPRRDHGELFF. The CDR3 DNA sequence: TGTGCCAGCACCCCTAGGCGGGACCACGGGGAGCTGTTTTTT.